The source of this TCR beta chain is a study of shared clonotypes between healthy human individuals. General observations from the study: The study drew on few donors, limiting represented genetic and exposure-history diversity.

Regarding this clone: Antigen: not known.

Using immunoSEQ multiplex PCR, the repertoire was profiled, and TCRdb retains in-frame clones only, with some absent. The data contain under 550,000 clones, 90% to 97% of them singletons. The CDR3 is 8 residues long. Germline V CDR1 and CDR2: LGHDT, YNNKEL (reference sequence). The sequenced sample consisted of naive CD4+ T cells sorted from blood. Subset described: CD45RA+ positively selected. This TCR derives from a woman between 25 and 40 years old in good health. J is TRBJ2-7 and V is TRBV3-1 (or the pseudogene TRBV3-2); TRBD1 is a possible D gene (5 bases). The CDR3 nucleotides read TGTCAGGGCTACGAGCAGTACTTC. Translated: CQGYEQYF.